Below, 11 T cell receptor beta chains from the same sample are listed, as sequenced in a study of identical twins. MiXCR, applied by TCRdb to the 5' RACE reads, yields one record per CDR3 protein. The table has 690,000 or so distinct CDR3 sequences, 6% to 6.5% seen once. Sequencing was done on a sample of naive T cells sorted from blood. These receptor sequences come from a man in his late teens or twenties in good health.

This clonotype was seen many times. The DNA of the CDR3 is TGTGCCAGCAGCCCCGCGAGGGCCGATCAGCCCCAGCATTTT. Its translation: CASSPARADQPQHF. The chain is built from TRBV6-1 and TRBJ1-5; unclear D gene. Per the germline V gene, CDR1 is MNHNS and CDR2 is SASEGT. The CDR3 totals 14 residues. V lost 6 bases and J 5 bases, leaving 14 bases between the germline ends.

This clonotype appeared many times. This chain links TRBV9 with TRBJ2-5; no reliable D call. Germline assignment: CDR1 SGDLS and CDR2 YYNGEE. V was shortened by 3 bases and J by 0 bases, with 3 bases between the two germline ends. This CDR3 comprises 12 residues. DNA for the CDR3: TGTGCCAGCAGCGGGAACCAAGAGACCCAGTACTTC. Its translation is CASSGNQETQYF.

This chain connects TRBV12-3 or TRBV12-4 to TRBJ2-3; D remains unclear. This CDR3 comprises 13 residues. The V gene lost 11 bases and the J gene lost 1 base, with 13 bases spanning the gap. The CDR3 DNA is TGTGCCTCTTGGGCATCCCGCACAGATACGCAGTATTTT. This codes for CASWASRTDTQYF.

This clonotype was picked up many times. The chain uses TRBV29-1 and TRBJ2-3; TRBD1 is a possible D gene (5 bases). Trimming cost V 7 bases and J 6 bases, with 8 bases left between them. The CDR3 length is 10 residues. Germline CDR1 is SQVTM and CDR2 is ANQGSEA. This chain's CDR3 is CSASGDTQYF. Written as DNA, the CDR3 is TGCAGCGCCTCAGGGGATACGCAGTATTTT.

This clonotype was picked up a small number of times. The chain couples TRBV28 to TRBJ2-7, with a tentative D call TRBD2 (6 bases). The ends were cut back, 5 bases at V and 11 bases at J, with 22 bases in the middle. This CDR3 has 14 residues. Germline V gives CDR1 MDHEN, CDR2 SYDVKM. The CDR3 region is CASSPSRDSGVEYF. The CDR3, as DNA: TGTGCCAGCAGTCCAAGCCGGGACTCGGGTGTGGAGTACTTC.

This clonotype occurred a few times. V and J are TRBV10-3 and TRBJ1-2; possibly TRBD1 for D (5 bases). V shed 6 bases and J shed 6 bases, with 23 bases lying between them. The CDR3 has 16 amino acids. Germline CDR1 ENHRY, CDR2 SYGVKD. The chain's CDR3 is CAIRPPGDSLSDGYTF. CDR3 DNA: TGTGCCATCAGACCCCCCGGGGACTCCCTCTCCGATGGCTACACCTTC.

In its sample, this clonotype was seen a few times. The CDR3 DNA sequence: TGCAGCGTGCAAACGACTAGCGGGACGAACACCGGGGAGCTGTTTTTT. Translated, it gives CSVQTTSGTNTGELFF. The J gene is TRBJ2-2, the V gene TRBV29-1, with TRBD2 identical over 11 bases. The CDR3 length is 16 residues. From germline, CDR1 is SQVTM and CDR2 ANQGSEA. Trimming cost V 6 bases and J 0 bases; bases outside gene matches: 6.

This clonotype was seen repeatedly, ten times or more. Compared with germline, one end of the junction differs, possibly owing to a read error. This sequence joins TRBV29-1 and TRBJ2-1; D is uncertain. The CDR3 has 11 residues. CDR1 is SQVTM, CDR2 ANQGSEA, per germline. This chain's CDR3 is CSVEDYHEQFF. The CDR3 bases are TGCAGCGTTGAAGACTACCATGAGCAGTTCTTC.

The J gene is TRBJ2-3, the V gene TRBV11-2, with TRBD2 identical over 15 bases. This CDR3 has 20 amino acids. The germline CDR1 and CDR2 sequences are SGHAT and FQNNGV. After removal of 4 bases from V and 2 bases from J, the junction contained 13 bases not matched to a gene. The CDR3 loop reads CASSSGGLAGGPSHTDTQYF. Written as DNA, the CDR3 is TGTGCCAGCAGCTCAGGGGGACTAGCGGGAGGCCCCTCTCACACAGATACGCAGTATTTT.

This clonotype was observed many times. The CDR3 is CASSGNWNEQFF. The CDR3 region has the DNA TGTGCCAGCAGTGGGAACTGGAATGAGCAGTTCTTC. J is TRBJ2-1 and V is TRBV27; unclear D gene. Trimming removed 5 bases from V and 7 bases from J, with 9 bases in between. Per germline, CDR1 MNHEY and CDR2 SMNVEV (reference sequence). The CDR3 has 12 amino acids.

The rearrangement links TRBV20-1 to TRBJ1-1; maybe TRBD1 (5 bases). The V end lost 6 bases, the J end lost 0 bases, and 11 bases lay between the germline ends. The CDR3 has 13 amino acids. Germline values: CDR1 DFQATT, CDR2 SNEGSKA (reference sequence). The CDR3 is CSAPQGLNTEAFF. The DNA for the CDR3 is TGCAGTGCACCGCAGGGTTTGAACACTGAAGCTTTCTTT.